One sample yielded the 23 T cell receptor beta chains listed below, sequenced in a study of T cells in Graves' hyperthyroidism and ophthalmopathy. TCR beta CDR3 sequences were amplified from RNA transcripts. Using the HTBI primer set, a first-round RT-PCR was run on the TCR CDR3. MiXCR was run by TCRdb on the multiplex PCR reads, yielding one entry per CDR3 protein. The profile shows almost 600,000 distinct CDR3 sequences, about 43% of them singletons. The sequenced sample was peripheral blood or thyroid tissue (not recorded which). The receptors originated from a woman between 18 and 30 years old with Graves' hyperthyroidism.

This clonotype was observed at least ten times. The chain uses TRBV11-2 and TRBJ1-1; 7 bases are shared with TRBD1. Germline V gene lookup returns CDR1 SGHAT and CDR2 FQNNGV. Germline trimming cut 2 bases from V and 3 bases from J; bases unmatched to any gene: 3. The CDR3 spans 14 residues. The CDR3 spells CASSLPGQDTEAFF. The CDR3 DNA is TGTGCCAGCAGCTTACCCGGACAGGACACTGAAGCTTTCTTT.

There are many counts of this clonotype. V gene TRBV5-6 combines with J gene TRBJ1-2; D call uncertain. The CDR3 consists of 16 residues. Trimming stripped 1 base from V and 4 bases from J, with 17 bases between. The germline CDR1 and CDR2 sequences are SGHDT and YYEEEE. The DNA of the CDR3 is TGTGCCAGCAGCTTGTACCAGGCCGGGGTAGGCTATGGCTACACCTTC. This gives the protein CASSLYQAGVGYGYTF.

The rearrangement joins TRBV29-1 to TRBJ1-2; 10 positions match TRBD1. The CDR3 extends over 13 amino acids. V lost 6 bases and J lost 5; bases outside the gene matches: 6. The germline gives CDR1 SQVTM, CDR2 ANQGSEA. The DNA of the CDR3 is TGCAGCGTGTCGACAGGGGGCGGATATGGCTACACCTTC. This translates into CSVSTGGGYGYTF.

V gene TRBV2 combines with J gene TRBJ1-4; 8 positions agree with TRBD1. V gave up 8 bases and J gave up 1 base; unmatched junction bases: 9. This CDR3 is 16 amino acids long. Germline-derived CDR1 and CDR2 are SNHLY and FYNNEI. CDR3: CASLGQDRETNEKLFF. As DNA, the CDR3 is TGTGCCAGCCTGGGACAGGACCGGGAAACTAATGAAAAACTGTTTTTT.

This clonotype appeared many times. V gene TRBV3-1 combines with J gene TRBJ2-7, with 9 nucleotides matching TRBD1. V trimming: 8 bases; J trimming: 6 bases; junction bases outside the gene matches: 8. The CDR3 loop spans 13 amino acids. The V gene's germline CDR1 is LGHDT and CDR2 YNNKEL (reference sequence). Written as DNA, the CDR3 is TGTGCCAGCGGAGACAGGGGGTTTAGCGAGCAGTACTTC. Translated: CASGDRGFSEQYF.

This clonotype was seen many times. The V call is TRBV5-5, the J call TRBJ2-5; 9 bases are shared with TRBD1. V lost 3 bases, J lost 1 base, and 7 bases stayed unmatched. Germline CDR1 reads SGHKS; CDR2 reads YYEKEE (reference sequence). The CDR3 covers 16 residues. The DNA for the CDR3 is TGTGCCAGCAGCTACAGGGGGCGCGTCGCCCAAGAGACCCAGTACTTC. Its protein is CASSYRGRVAQETQYF.

This clonotype is a singleton in its sample. A single base separates this from a much larger clone, so it may be a read error. The conserved closing phenylalanine or tryptophan is absent in this CDR3, likely reflecting a read error. The chain employs TRBV19 and TRBJ2-2; the D is unclear. Deletions cut 1 base from V and 6 bases from J, with 12 bases between. The germline CDR1 and CDR2 sequences are LNHDA and SQIVND (reference sequence). This CDR3 spans 15 amino acids. The CDR3 nucleotides are TGTGCCAGTAGTATAGTCCATGGTATTTCCGGGGAGCTGTTTCTT. Protein sequence: CASSIVHGISGELFL.

V is TRBV5-5 and J is TRBJ1-5; D unresolved. Per the germline V gene, CDR1 is SGHKS and CDR2 is YYEKEE (reference sequence). The length of the CDR3 is 17 residues. V lost 0 bases to trimming and J lost 2 bases, with 15 bases between them. The CDR3 bases are TGTGCCAGCAGCTTGGGGTGGGGAGAGATAGGCAATCAGCCCCAGCATTTT. As protein: CASSLGWGEIGNQPQHF.

This clonotype was detected only once. The chain carries TRBV6-1 and TRBJ1-3; D is unresolved. Per the germline V gene, CDR1 is MNHNS and CDR2 is SASEGT. The V end was cut by 6 bases, the J end by 8 bases, with 11 bases between. The CDR3 consists of 12 residues. The DNA for the CDR3 is TGTGCCAGCAGAGAGGATGGCTACACCATATATTTT. Translation gives CASREDGYTIYF.

There are a few counts of this clonotype. V gene TRBV27 combines with J gene TRBJ1-2; 8 bases align to TRBD1. The CDR3 length is 15 residues. CDR1 and CDR2 from the germline V gene are MNHEY and SMNVEV (reference sequence). V was clipped by 5 bases and J by 0 bases; unmatched bases: 5. CDR3 bases: TGTGCCAGCAGTACCTCGGACAGGGCTAACTATGGCTACACCTTC. Amino acids: CASSTSDRANYGYTF.

This clonotype was observed many times. V usage is TRBV29-1 and J usage is TRBJ1-2, with 7 positions matching TRBD1. The CDR3 totals 15 residues. From germline, CDR1 is SQVTM and CDR2 ANQGSEA. J was trimmed by 2 bases and V by 3 bases; bases with no gene match: 9. The CDR3 here is CSVEGQRNTNYGYTF. CDR3 nucleotide sequence: TGCAGCGTTGAGGGACAGCGAAACACAAACTATGGCTACACCTTC.

This chain uses TRBV24-1 with TRBJ2-7, with 7 bases aligning to TRBD2. Germline CDR1 reads KGHDR; CDR2 reads SFDVKD. This CDR3 has 13 residues. Trimming at V came to 5 bases and at J to 3 bases, leaving 3 bases not matched to a gene. The CDR3 reads CATSVRGFYEQYF. DNA for the CDR3: TGTGCCACCAGTGTGCGGGGGTTCTACGAGCAGTACTTC.

The rearrangement joins TRBV7-6 to TRBJ2-7; D might be TRBD2 (5 bases). V dropped 8 bases and J dropped 1 base, with 21 bases sitting between them. The CDR3 covers 16 residues. Germline V gives CDR1 SGHVS, CDR2 FNYEAQ. CDR3 bases: TGTGCCAGCTCCTTAGGAGGATCGAGCGTATCCTACGAGCAGTACTTC. Amino acid sequence: CASSLGGSSVSYEQYF. Together with reference TRBV7-6 and TRBJ2-7, the CDR3 gives the full variable domain: GAGVSQSPRYKVTKRGQDVALRCDPISGHVSLYWYRQALGQGPEFLTYFNYEAQQDKSGLPNDRFSAERPEGSISTLTIQRTEQRDSAMYRCASSLGGSSVSYEQYFGPGTRLTVT.

This chain uses TRBV6-1 with TRBJ2-2; 9 bases agree with TRBD2. After removal of 2 bases from V and 5 bases from J, the junction contained 12 bases not matched to a gene. CDR1 is MNHNS, CDR2 SASEGT, per germline. The CDR3 covers 18 residues. The CDR3 reads CASSENGEREVATGELFF. The CDR3 nucleotides read TGTGCCAGCAGTGAAAACGGGGAGCGGGAGGTCGCTACCGGGGAGCTGTTTTTT.

This clonotype appeared many times. The chain combines TRBV7-8 with TRBJ2-5; D gene uncertain. V lost 1 base and J lost 2, with 11 bases in between. Germline loops: CDR1 SGHVS, CDR2 FQNEAQ. The CDR3 runs 15 residues. The CDR3 bases are TGTGCCAGCAGCTTAGATGAAATTTTGCAAGAGACCCAGTACTTC. Amino acid sequence: CASSLDEILQETQYF.

This sequence joins TRBV29-1 and TRBJ2-7; 13 bases agree with TRBD2. After removal of 8 bases from V and 2 bases from J, the junction contained 9 bases not matched to a gene. The germline gives CDR1 SQVTM, CDR2 ANQGSEA. The CDR3 covers 15 residues. CDR3 sequence: CSQDGTSGDPYEQYF. In DNA, the CDR3 is TGCAGCCAAGACGGGACTAGCGGGGATCCCTACGAGCAGTACTTC.

The chain recombines TRBV24-1 with TRBJ2-5; maybe TRBD2 (5 bases). The CDR3 runs 14 residues. Trimming took off 1 base at V and 5 bases at J, with 10 bases between the two ends. Looked up from germline, CDR1 is KGHDR and CDR2 is SFDVKD. The CDR3 sequence: CATSDFGGGETQYF. The CDR3 nucleotides are TGTGCCACCAGTGATTTTGGTGGCGGGGAGACCCAGTACTTC.

The chain uses TRBV20-1 and TRBJ1-3; weak D call: TRBD1 (5 bases). V was pared by 6 bases and J by 4 bases, with 22 bases between. CDR3 size: 16 residues. Germline V CDR1 and CDR2: DFQATT, SNEGSKA (reference sequence). CDR3 loop: CSATTDLAGRGNTIYF. For the CDR3, the DNA is TGCAGTGCCACAACGGATCTAGCGGGACGCGGAAACACCATATATTTT.

This clonotype came up many times. The chain has TRBV5-4 and TRBJ2-7, with D tentatively TRBD2 (5 bases). The CDR3 runs to 15 residues. Per germline, CDR1 SGHNT and CDR2 YYREEE (reference sequence). V was cut by 4 bases and J by 3 bases, with 17 bases left in between. The CDR3 loop is CASSGEGEVHYEQYF. CDR3 coding DNA: TGTGCCAGCAGCGGCGAGGGTGAGGTCCACTACGAGCAGTACTTC.

Ten or more counts support this clonotype. V gene TRBV28 combines with J gene TRBJ1-1; TRBD1 is a possible D gene (5 bases). The V gene lost 6 bases and the J gene lost 3 bases, with 14 bases spanning the gap. The V gene's germline CDR1 is MDHEN and CDR2 SYDVKM. The CDR3 has 14 residues. CDR3 nucleotides: TGTGCCAGCAGATCTCCAAGGGGCGACACTGAAGCTTTCTTT. Residues: CASRSPRGDTEAFF.

This clonotype was recorded only once. This sequence joins TRBV7-8 and TRBJ1-2; TRBD1 is a possible D gene (5 bases). The germline gives CDR1 SGHVS, CDR2 FQNEAQ. The germline V and J ends were trimmed by 5 bases and 3 bases, with 13 bases remaining between them. The CDR3 extends over 14 amino acids. The CDR3 region is CASSPPGTDYGYTF. The CDR3 bases are TGTGCCAGCAGCCCTCCCGGGACGGACTATGGCTACACCTTC. The full variable domain, completed using reference TRBV7-8 and TRBJ1-2, is GAGVSQSPRYKVAKRGQDVALRCDPISGHVSLFWYQQALGQGPEFLTYFQNEAQLDKSGLPSDRFFAERPEGSVSTLKIQRTQQEDSAVYLCASSPPGTDYGYTFGSGTRLTVV.

The sample holds many counts of this clonotype. This chain connects TRBV29-1 to TRBJ2-7; TRBD2 is a possible D gene (6 bases). Trimming removed 6 bases at V and 6 bases at J, with 18 bases between. Germline loops: CDR1 SQVTM, CDR2 ANQGSEA. CDR3 size: 13 residues. The CDR3 bases are TGCAGCGTATCTCGGGGGTCCGTCTCCGAGCAGTACTTC. Translating it yields CSVSRGSVSEQYF.

In its sample, this clonotype was seen once. This may arise from a read error, as a much more abundant clone is one base away. The CDR3 protein is CATSDFVRGTDTHYF. The CDR3 DNA reads as TGTGCCACCAGTGATTTTGTCAGGGGAACAGATACGCATTATTTT. The chain combines TRBV24-1 with TRBJ2-3, with D possibly TRBD1 on 6 matching bases. The CDR3 sequence is 15 residues long. Germline assignment: CDR1 KGHDR and CDR2 SFDVKD.